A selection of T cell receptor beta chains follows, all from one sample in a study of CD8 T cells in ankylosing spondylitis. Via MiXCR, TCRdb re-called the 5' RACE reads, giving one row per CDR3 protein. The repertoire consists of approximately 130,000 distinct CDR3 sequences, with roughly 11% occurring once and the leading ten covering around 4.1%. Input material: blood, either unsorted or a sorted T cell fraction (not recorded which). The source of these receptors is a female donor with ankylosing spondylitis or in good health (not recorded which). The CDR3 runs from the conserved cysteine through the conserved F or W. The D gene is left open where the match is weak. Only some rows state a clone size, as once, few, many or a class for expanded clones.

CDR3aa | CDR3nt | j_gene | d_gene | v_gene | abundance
CASSLAGAGTDTQYF | TGTGCCAGCAGCTTGGCCGGCGCGGGCACAGATACGCAGTATTTT | TRBJ2-3 | - | TRBV5-4 | few
CAGSQWGQGSTEAFF | TGTGCCGGCAGCCAATGGGGACAGGGAAGCACTGAAGCTTTCTTT | TRBJ1-1 | TRBD1 | TRBV7-9 | -
CASRGGEGAFF | TGTGCCAGTCGGGGAGGGGAGGGAGCTTTCTTT | TRBJ1-1 | - | TRBV19 | many
CSARDQDGYGYTF | TGCAGTGCTAGAGACCAGGACGGATACGGCTACACCTTC | TRBJ1-2 | - | TRBV20-1 | many
CASMGNGDEKLFF | TGTGCCAGCATGGGTAACGGGGATGAAAAACTGTTTTTT | TRBJ1-4 | - | TRBV27 | many
CSGGRGSTYNEQFF | TGCAGCGGGGGGCGGGGATCCACCTACAATGAGCAGTTCTTC | TRBJ2-1 | - | TRBV29-1 | many
CASAVGVNEQFF | TGCGCCAGCGCGGTGGGTGTAAATGAGCAGTTCTTC | TRBJ2-1 | - | TRBV5-1 | many
CASSPQPPDIQYF | TGCGCCAGCAGCCCCCAACCTCCGGACATTCAGTACTTC | TRBJ2-4 | - | TRBV5-1 | many
CASRMARVWPGELFF | TGTGCCAGCAGAATGGCGCGGGTGTGGCCCGGGGAGCTGTTTTTT | TRBJ2-2 | - | TRBV12-3/TRBV12-4 | many
CSARDSLSGNTIYF | TGCAGTGCTAGGGACAGCCTCTCTGGAAACACCATATATTTT | TRBJ1-3 | - | TRBV20-1 | many
CSVEERRQGKDTQYF | TGCAGCGTTGAAGAGCGGAGACAGGGTAAAGATACGCAGTATTTT | TRBJ2-3 | TRBD1 | TRBV29-1 | many
CSARKATGSSYNEQFF | TGCAGTGCTAGAAAAGCGACTGGAAGCTCCTACAATGAGCAGTTCTTC | TRBJ2-1 | - | TRBV20-1 | many
CSVELQPYNEQFF | TGCAGCGTTGAACTCCAACCCTACAATGAGCAGTTCTTC | TRBJ2-1 | - | TRBV29-1 | many
CASPNRGENQPQHF | TGTGCCAGCCCTAATAGAGGTGAAAATCAGCCCCAGCATTTT | TRBJ1-5 | - | TRBV28 | many
CASSFKAGTDTDTQYF | TGCGCCAGCAGCTTTAAGGCGGGGACTGACACAGATACGCAGTATTTT | TRBJ2-3 | - | TRBV5-1 | many
CASSLGGGEYQPQHF | TGCGCCAGCAGCTTGGGTGGGGGTGAGTATCAGCCCCAGCATTTT | TRBJ1-5 | - | TRBV5-1 | -
CASRGWSNQPQHF | TGTGCCAGCCGGGGGTGGAGCAATCAGCCCCAGCATTTT | TRBJ1-5 | - | TRBV28 | many
CASSKAGGSYNEQFF | TGTGCCAGCAGTAAGGCGGGAGGGTCCTACAATGAGCAGTTCTTC | TRBJ2-1 | TRBD2 | TRBV6-2/TRBV6-3 | many
CASSQPWTSGRAVNYNEQFF | TGTGCCAGCAGCCAACCCTGGACTAGCGGGAGGGCAGTAAACTACAATGAGCAGTTCTTC | TRBJ2-1 | TRBD2 | TRBV3-1 | -
CASSAGGGTEAFF | TGCGCCAGCAGCGCCGGTGGCGGCACTGAAGCTTTCTTT | TRBJ1-1 | - | TRBV5-1 | many
CASSLRANSPLHF | TGTGCCAGCAGTTTGCGCGCGAATTCACCCCTCCACTTT | TRBJ1-6 | - | TRBV12-3/TRBV12-4 | many
CASSQGTGGGYEAFF | TGTGCCAGCAGCCAAGGGACAGGAGGGGGTTATGAAGCTTTCTTT | TRBJ1-1 | TRBD1 | TRBV3-1 | many
CASSQDRSGEAFF | TGTGCCAGCAGCCAAGATCGATCGGGTGAAGCTTTCTTT | TRBJ1-1 | - | TRBV3-1 | few
CASSLKTGQVSYEQYF | TGCGCCAGCAGCTTAAAGACGGGACAGGTATCCTACGAGCAGTACTTC | TRBJ2-7 | TRBD1 | TRBV5-1 | many
CAIRERALNTEAFF | TGTGCCATCAGAGAGCGGGCATTGAACACTGAAGCTTTCTTT | TRBJ1-1 | - | TRBV10-3 | many
CSVRATSYNEQFF | TGCAGCGTGCGCGCCACCTCCTACAATGAGCAGTTCTTC | TRBJ2-1 | - | TRBV29-1 | many
CASSLGSLDTQYF | TGTGCCAGCAGTCTCGGGTCTTTAGATACGCAGTATTTT | TRBJ2-3 | - | TRBV12-3/TRBV12-4 | many
CASSRTGSTGELFF | TGTGCCAGCAGCCGGACAGGGTCCACCGGGGAGCTGTTTTTT | TRBJ2-2 | TRBD1 | TRBV7-7 | many
CASTLSGAGDSEQFF | TGTGCCAGCACCCTAAGCGGGGCCGGGGACAGTGAGCAGTTCTTC | TRBJ2-1 | - | TRBV7-9 | -
CSVDQAPKSEQYF | TGCAGCGTCGATCAGGCTCCGAAGTCCGAGCAGTACTTC | TRBJ2-7 | - | TRBV29-1 | once
CASSLQSGRSGGELFF | TGTGCCAGCAGTCTCCAGAGCGGGAGATCTGGCGGGGAGCTGTTTTTT | TRBJ2-2 | TRBD2 | TRBV2 | -
CASSQGQGVQPQHF | TGCGCCAGCAGCCAAGGACAGGGGGTTCAGCCCCAGCATTTT | TRBJ1-5 | TRBD1 | TRBV5-1 | -
CATSDPGQGANEQYF | TGTGCCACCAGTGACCCAGGACAGGGGGCAAACGAGCAGTACTTC | TRBJ2-7 | TRBD1 | TRBV24-1 | many
CASSPMTGNAFGELFF | TGTGCCAGCTCACCAATGACAGGGAATGCGTTCGGGGAGCTGTTTTTT | TRBJ2-2 | TRBD1 | TRBV18 | many
CASSFARDTGELFF | TGTGCCAGCAGTTTCGCCCGAGACACCGGGGAGCTGTTTTTT | TRBJ2-2 | - | TRBV12-3/TRBV12-4 | many
CSARGAGSSYEQYF | TGCAGTGCTAGAGGCGCGGGGAGCTCCTACGAGCAGTACTTC | TRBJ2-7 | - | TRBV20-1 | few
CSAIGRSGNTIYF | TGCAGTGCTATCGGGCGGTCTGGAAACACCATATATTTT | TRBJ1-3 | - | TRBV20-1 | few
CASSQEPQAGATDTQYF | TGTGCCAGCAGCCAAGAGCCCCAGGCGGGGGCCACAGATACGCAGTATTTT | TRBJ2-3 | - | TRBV3-1 | -
CASNSGQSDYGYTF | TGTGCCAGCAACTCGGGACAGAGTGACTATGGCTACACCTTC | TRBJ1-2 | TRBD1 | TRBV28 | many